This TCR beta chain comes out of a study of early T cells in non-severe SARS-CoV-2 infection. Across the whole study: Unsorted whole-blood RNA was sequenced in bulk, leaving chains unpaired. Study-level findings and limits: VDJdb-based matching was biased toward anti-spike CD8 responses and missed private and CD4 specificities.

Germline CDR1 is SGHTA and CDR2 is FQGNSA. V lost 4 bases and J lost 3, with 12 bases in between. The CDR3 contains 15 residues. This clonotype appeared many times. Antigen specificity is unknown. MiXCR, run by TCRdb on the 5' RACE reads, gives a single entry per CDR3 protein. The data contain 80,000 to 100,000 distinct CDR3 sequences, roughly an eighth of them singletons. The sequenced sample consisted of whole blood. The chain is built from TRBV7-2 and TRBJ1-4, with TRBD1 as a possible D gene (6 bases). This receptor was obtained from an adult who was a healthcare worker with PCR-confirmed SARS-CoV-2 infection or an uninfected control (not recorded which). Here the CDR3 reads CASSSIHRANEKLFF. The CDR3 DNA follows: TGTGCCAGCAGCTCTATTCACAGGGCTAATGAAAAACTGTTTTTT.